Sequencing of this T cell receptor (beta chain) was carried out in a study of shared clonotypes between healthy human individuals. Study-wide points: Clonotypes shared by all four sorted-subset donors had higher generation probabilities than non-shared clonotypes.

At the deep level, the assay was run. Measured with immunoSEQ multiplex PCR; TCRdb has only the in-frame clones, and not every one. This repertoire shows approximately 2.1 million clones, 90% to 95% found once; its top ten account for 0.3% to 0.4%. This CDR3 comprises 14 residues. As to this clone: Its antigen is not identified.

The sequenced sample consisted of naive CD4+ T cells from PBMCs. Subset in this sample: CD45RA+ positively selected. The TCR originated in a young man in good health. Some clones in this sample may be carry-over from other donors' samples. The rearrangement links TRBV21-1 to TRBJ2-7. TRBV21-1 is designated a pseudogene. This chain's CDR3 is CASSKPPSNYEQYF. For the CDR3, the DNA is TGTGCCAGCAGCAAACCGCCTTCCAACTACGAGCAGTACTTC.